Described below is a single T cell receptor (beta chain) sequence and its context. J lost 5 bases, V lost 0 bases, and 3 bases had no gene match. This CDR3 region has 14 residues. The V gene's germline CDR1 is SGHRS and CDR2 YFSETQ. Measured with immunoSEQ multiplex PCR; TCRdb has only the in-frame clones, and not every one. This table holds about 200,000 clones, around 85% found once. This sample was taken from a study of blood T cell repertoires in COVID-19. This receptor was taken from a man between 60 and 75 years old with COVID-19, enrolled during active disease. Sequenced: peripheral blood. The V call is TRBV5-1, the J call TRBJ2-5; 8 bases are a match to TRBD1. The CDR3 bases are TGCGCCAGCAGCTTGGCAGGGGGCCTTGAGACCCAGTACTTC. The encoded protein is CASSLAGGLETQYF.